Listed below are T cell receptor beta chains from one sample, sequenced in a study of shared clonotypes between healthy human individuals. The method was immunoSEQ multiplex PCR; TCRdb's version includes in-frame clones alone and lacks a portion of them. This sample carries more than 1,200,000 clones, less than 99% of them seen once, and the ten largest clones take about 0.4%. Sequencing was carried out using naive CD4+ T cells sorted from blood. These receptors were obtained from a young man in good health. Both conserved end residues are part of each CDR3. The D gene is left open where the match is weak. Not every row has a clone size; where given, it reads once, few, many or a size class.

.	.	TRBV7-6	TRBJ1-2	TGTGCCAGCAGCGGACCCGGGCCGATCTATGGCTACACCTTC	CASSGPGPIYGYTF
.	.	TRBV10-3	TRBJ2-3	TGTGCCATCATGGGGGGAGACAAAGATACGCAGTATTTT	CAIMGGDKDTQYF
.	.	TRBV4-3	TRBJ2-1	TGCGCCAGCAGCCAAGGCCGAGGTACAGGGCTATCGGATGAGCAGTTCTTC	CASSQGRGTGLSDEQFF
.	.	TRBV7-7	TRBJ2-2	TGTGCTAGCAGCTTAGACGGGGGGCTGGACACCGGGGAGCTGTTTTTT	CASSLDGGLDTGELFF
TRBD2	.	TRBV5-4	TRBJ2-7	TGTGCCAGCAGCTCGACTAGCGGGAGATACGAGCAGTACTTC	CASSSTSGRYEQYF
TRBD1	once	TRBV5-1	TRBJ2-5	TGCGCCAGCGGAGGACAGGGCGAGACCCAGTACTTC	CASGGQGETQYF
TRBD1	.	TRBV29-1	TRBJ2-7	TGCAGCGCCAAATCTCAGGGGGAGACCTCCTACGAGCAGTACTTC	CSAKSQGETSYEQYF
.	.	TRBV6-5	TRBJ1-3	TGTGCCAGCAGTTACGGCGACAGCGGAAACACCATATATTTT	CASSYGDSGNTIYF
.	once	TRBV28	TRBJ2-4	TGTGCCAGCAGTCTAGGGCCGGGCACGACGATTAGCAAAAACATTCAGTACTTC	CASSLGPGTTISKNIQYF
.	.	TRBV5-1	TRBJ2-7	TGCGCCAGCAGCTTGAGATCTGGTAGCCGGGTTTGGGCCTACGAGCAGTACTTC	CASSLRSGSRVWAYEQYF
.	.	TRBV11-3	TRBJ1-1	TGTGCCAGCAGCTTAGAGGGAAGCACTGAAGCTTTCTTT	CASSLEGSTEAFF
.	.	TRBV10-1	TRBJ2-2	TGCGCCAGCAGTGAGTCGGCCGGGGAGCTGTTTTTT	CASSESAGELFF
TRBD2	.	TRBV9	TRBJ2-1	TGTGCCAGCAGCGTAGTTAGCGGGAGTCTCCATGAGCAGTTCTTC	CASSVVSGSLHEQFF
.	.	TRBV28	TRBJ2-7	TGTGCCAGCAGTCAAACCTACGAGCAGTACTTC	CASSQTYEQYF
.	.	TRBV5-6	TRBJ2-3	TGTGCCAGCAGCTTGGGGCGTTGGACAAGCACAGATACGCAGTATTTT	CASSLGRWTSTDTQYF
.	.	TRBV18	TRBJ1-1	TGTGCCAGCTCACCACCAGGGGGTATAACTGAAGCTTTCTTT	CASSPPGGITEAFF